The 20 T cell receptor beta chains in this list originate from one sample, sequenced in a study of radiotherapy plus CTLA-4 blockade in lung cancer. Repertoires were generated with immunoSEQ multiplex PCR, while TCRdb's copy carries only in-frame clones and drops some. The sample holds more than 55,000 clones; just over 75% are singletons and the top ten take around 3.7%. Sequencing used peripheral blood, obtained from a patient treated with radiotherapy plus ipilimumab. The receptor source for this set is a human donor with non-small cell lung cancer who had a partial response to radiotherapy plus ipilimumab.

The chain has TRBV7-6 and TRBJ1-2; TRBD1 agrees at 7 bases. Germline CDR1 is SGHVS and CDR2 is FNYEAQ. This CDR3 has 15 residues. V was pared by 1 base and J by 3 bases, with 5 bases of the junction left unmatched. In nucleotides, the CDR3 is TGTGCCAGCAGCTTAGGAACAGGGGCCGACTATGGCTACACCTTC. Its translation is CASSLGTGADYGYTF.

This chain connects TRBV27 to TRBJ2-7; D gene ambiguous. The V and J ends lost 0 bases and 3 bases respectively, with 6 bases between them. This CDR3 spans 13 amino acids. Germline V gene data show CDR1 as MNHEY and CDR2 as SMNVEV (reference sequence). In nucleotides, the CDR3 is TGTGCCAGCAGTTTATCACAGAGCTACGAGCAGTACTTC. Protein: CASSLSQSYEQYF.

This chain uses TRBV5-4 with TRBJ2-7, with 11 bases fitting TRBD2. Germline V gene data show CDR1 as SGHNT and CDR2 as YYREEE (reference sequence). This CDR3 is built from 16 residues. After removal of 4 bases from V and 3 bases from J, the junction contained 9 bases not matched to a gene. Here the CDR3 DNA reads TGTGCCAGCAGCCCGACTAGCGGGGCCTCCCACTACGAGCAGTACTTC. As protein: CASSPTSGASHYEQYF.

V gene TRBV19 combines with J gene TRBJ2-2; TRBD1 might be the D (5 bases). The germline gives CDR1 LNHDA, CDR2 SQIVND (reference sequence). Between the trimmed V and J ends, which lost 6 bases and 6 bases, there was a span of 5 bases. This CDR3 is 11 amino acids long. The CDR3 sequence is CASSRAGELFF. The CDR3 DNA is TGTGCCAGTAGCAGGGCCGGGGAGCTGTTTTTT.

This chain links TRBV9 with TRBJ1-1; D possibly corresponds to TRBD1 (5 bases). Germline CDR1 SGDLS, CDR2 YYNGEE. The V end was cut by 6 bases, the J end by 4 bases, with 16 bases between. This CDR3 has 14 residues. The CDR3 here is CASTLGDGGTEAFF. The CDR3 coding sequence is TGTGCCAGCACCCTGGGAGACGGGGGCACTGAAGCTTTCTTT.

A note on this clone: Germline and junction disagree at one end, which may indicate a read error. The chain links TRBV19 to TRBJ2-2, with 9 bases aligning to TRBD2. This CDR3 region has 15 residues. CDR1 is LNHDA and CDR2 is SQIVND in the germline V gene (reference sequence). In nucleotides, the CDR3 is TGTGCCAGCAGTAAGCGGGGGGCGCAAGGCGGGGAGCTGTTTTTT. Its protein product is CASSKRGAQGGELFF.

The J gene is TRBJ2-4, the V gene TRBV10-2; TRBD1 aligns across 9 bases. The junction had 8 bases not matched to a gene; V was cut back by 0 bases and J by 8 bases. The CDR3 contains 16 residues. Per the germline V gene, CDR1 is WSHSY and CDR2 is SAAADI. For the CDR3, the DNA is TGCGCCAGCAGTGAGTCGGGAGGACAGGGGAGGGACATTCAGTACTTC. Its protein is CASSESGGQGRDIQYF.

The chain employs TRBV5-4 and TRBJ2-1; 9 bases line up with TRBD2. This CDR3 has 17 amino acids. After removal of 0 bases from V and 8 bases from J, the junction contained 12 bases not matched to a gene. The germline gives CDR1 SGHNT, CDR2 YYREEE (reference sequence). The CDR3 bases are TGTGCCAGCAGCTTGGTGGCGGGGGGGCCTGGTAGCTATGAGCAGTTCTTC. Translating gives CASSLVAGGPGSYEQFF.

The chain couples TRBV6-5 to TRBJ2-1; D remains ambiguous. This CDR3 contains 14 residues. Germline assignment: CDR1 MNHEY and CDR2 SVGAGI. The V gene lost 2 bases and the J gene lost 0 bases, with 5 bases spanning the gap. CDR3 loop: CASSYRSSYNEQFF. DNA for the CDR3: TGTGCCAGCAGTTACAGGAGCTCCTACAATGAGCAGTTCTTC.

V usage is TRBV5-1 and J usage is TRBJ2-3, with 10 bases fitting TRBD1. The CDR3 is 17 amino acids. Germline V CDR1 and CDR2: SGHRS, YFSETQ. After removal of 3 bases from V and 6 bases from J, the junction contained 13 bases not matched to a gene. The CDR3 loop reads CASSWPTGTGEGDTQYF. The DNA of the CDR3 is TGCGCCAGCAGCTGGCCTACCGGGACAGGGGAGGGGGATACGCAGTATTTT.

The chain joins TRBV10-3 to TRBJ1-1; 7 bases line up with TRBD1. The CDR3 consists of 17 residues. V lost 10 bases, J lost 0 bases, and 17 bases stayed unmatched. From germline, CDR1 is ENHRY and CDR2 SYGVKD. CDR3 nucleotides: TGTGCCAAGGGGGCAGTCTCCCTAACCCTTATGAACACTGAAGCTTTCTTT. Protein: CAKGAVSLTLMNTEAFF.

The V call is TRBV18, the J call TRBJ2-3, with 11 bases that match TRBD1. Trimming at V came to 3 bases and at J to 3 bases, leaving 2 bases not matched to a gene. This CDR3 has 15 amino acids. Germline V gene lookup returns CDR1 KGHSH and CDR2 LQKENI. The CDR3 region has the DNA TGTGCCAGCTCACCCGGGACAGGGGGTACAGATACGCAGTATTTT. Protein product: CASSPGTGGTDTQYF. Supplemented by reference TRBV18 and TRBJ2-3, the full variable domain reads NAGVMQNPRHLVRRRGQEARLRCSPMKGHSHVYWYRQLPEEGLKFMVYLQKENIIDESGMPKERFSAEFPKEGPSILRIQQVVRGDSAAYFCASSPGTGGTDTQYFGPGTRLTVL.

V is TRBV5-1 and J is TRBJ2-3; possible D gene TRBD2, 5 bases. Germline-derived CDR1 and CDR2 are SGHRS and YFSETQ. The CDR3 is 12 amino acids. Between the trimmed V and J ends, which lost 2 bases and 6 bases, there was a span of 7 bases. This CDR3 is CASSFSGDTQYF. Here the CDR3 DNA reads TGCGCCAGCAGCTTCAGCGGCGATACGCAGTATTTT.

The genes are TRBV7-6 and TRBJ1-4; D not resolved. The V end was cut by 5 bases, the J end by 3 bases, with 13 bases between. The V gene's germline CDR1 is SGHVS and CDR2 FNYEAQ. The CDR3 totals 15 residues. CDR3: CASSQTVGSNEKLFF. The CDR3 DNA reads TGTGCCAGCAGCCAAACAGTTGGCTCTAATGAAAAACTGTTTTTT.

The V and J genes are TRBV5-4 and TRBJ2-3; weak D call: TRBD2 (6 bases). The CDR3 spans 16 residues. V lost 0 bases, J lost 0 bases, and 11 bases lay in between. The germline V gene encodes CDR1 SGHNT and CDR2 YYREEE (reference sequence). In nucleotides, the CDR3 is TGTGCCAGCAGCTTGGAAGCGGGTCCTAGCACAGATACGCAGTATTTT. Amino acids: CASSLEAGPSTDTQYF.

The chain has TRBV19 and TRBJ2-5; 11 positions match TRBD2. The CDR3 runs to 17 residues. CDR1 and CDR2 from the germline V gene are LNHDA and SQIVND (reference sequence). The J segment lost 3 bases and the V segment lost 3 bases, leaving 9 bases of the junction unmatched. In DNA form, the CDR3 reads TGTGCCAGTAGTATGGGGACTAGCGGTAATACCAAAGAGACCCAGTACTTC. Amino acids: CASSMGTSGNTKETQYF. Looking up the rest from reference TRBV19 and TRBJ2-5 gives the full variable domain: DGGITQSPKYLFRKEGQNVTLSCEQNLNHDAMYWYRQDPGQGLRLIYYSQIVNDFQKGDIAEGYSVSREKKESFPLTVTSAQKNPTAFYLCASSMGTSGNTKETQYFGPGTRLLVL.

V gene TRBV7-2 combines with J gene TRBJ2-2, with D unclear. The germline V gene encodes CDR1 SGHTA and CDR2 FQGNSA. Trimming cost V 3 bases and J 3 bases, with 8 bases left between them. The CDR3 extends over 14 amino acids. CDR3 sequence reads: CASSLGVYTGELFF. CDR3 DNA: TGTGCCAGCAGCTTGGGCGTGTACACCGGGGAGCTGTTTTTT.

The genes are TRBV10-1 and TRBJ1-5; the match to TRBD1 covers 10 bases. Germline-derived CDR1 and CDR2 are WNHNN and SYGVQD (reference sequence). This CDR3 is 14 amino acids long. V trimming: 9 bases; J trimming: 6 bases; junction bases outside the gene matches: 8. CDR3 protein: CARAGQGGSQPQHF. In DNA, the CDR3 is TGCGCCAGGGCCGGACAGGGGGGCTCTCAGCCCCAGCATTTT.

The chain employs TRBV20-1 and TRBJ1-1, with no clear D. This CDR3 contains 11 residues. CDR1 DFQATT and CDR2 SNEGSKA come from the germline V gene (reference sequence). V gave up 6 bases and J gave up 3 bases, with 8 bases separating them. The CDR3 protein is CSARLDTEAFF. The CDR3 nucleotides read TGCAGTGCGCGCCTGGACACTGAAGCTTTCTTT.

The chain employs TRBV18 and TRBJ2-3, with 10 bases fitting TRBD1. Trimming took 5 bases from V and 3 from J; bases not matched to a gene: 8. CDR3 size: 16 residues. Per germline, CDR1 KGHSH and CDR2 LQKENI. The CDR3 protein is CASSSRQGAMTDTQYF. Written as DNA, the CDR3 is TGTGCCAGCTCATCGCGACAGGGGGCTATGACAGATACGCAGTATTTT.